The present T cell receptor beta chain was sequenced within a study of beta chain features in type 1 diabetes. Study-level points and caveats: High TCR expression in some cells could lead to their over-representation in cDNA sequencing.

This clone has a count of ten or more. As yet, its antigen is unknown. Every isolated RNA sample was fully reverse transcribed, so sequencing captured expressed TCRB transcripts. Clones were sequenced by immunoSEQ multiplex PCR, and TCRdb holds only the in-frame ones, with some missing. The sample has about 140,000 clones, roughly 9.3% seen once. Germline V gene lookup returns CDR1 SGHAT and CDR2 FQNNGV. The V gene end was trimmed by 3 bases and the J gene end by 4 bases; junction bases not matched to a gene: 17. The CDR3 covers 19 residues. A heparinised blood draw that averaged approximately 120 mL was obtained once from each donor.

The sequence derives from a woman aged 40 to 50 in good health. The chain couples TRBV11-2 to TRBJ2-3, with 9 nucleotides matching TRBD2. The sample consisted of central memory CD4+ T cells from blood. This chain's CDR3 is CASSLVGVLAGYYADTQYF. The DNA for the CDR3 is TGTGCCAGCAGCTTGGTGGGAGTCCTAGCGGGGTATTACGCAGATACGCAGTATTTT.